This TCR beta chain is drawn from a study of cytomegalovirus exposure and HLA in healthy donors. Study as a whole: An early release of data contained tens of millions of unique TCRs, which came from HLA-typed donors. Whole-study findings and limits: Immune exposure information available was restricted to CMV serostatus. Fewer N-insertions (relative to the approximately 700-donor mean) were reportedly seen in an Asian-associated ancestry cluster in a later analysis.

PCR involved 60 Vbeta and 13 Jbeta primers. Generated by immunoSEQ multiplex PCR, the TCRdb table keeps only in-frame clones and is missing some. The data show hundreds of thousands of clones, approximately 85% seen once. Details on this clone: No antigen is known for it.

CDR3 size: 14 residues. Germline V gives CDR1 LGHNA, CDR2 YNFKEQ. V shed 7 bases and J 2 bases; nucleotides not matched to a gene: 4. At the time of sampling, donors were nominally healthy, though unrecorded immune exposures were likely. The sequence was obtained from a girl aged 2-10 years in good health and CMV-seronegative. The V and J genes are TRBV4-2 and TRBJ2-7; the match to TRBD1 covers 11 bases. The source material was PBMCs. CDR3 DNA: TGTGCCAGCAAGACGGGACAGGGGGCCTACGAGCAGTACTTC. It encodes CASKTGQGAYEQYF.